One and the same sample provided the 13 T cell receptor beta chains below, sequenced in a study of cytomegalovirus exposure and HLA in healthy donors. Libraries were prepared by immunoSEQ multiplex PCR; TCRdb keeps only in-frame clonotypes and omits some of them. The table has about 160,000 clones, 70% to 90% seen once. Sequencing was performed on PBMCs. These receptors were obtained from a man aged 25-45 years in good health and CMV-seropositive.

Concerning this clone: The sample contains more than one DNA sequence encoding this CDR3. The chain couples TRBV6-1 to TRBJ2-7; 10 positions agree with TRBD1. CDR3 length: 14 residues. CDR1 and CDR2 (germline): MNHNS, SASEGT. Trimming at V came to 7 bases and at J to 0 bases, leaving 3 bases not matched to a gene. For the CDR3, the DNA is TGTGCCAGCATCCGGGACAGGGGCTCCTACGAGCAGTACTTC. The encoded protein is CASIRDRGSYEQYF.

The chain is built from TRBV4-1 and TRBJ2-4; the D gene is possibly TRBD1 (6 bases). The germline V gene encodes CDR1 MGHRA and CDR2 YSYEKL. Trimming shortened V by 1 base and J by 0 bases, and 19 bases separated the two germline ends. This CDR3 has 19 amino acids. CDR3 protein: CASSQVVGQGMIAKNIQYF. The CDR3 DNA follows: TGCGCCAGCAGCCAAGTGGTTGGGCAGGGGATGATAGCCAAAAACATTCAGTACTTC.

The CDR3 sequence is CASSPAGVSNQPQHF. DNA of the CDR3: TGCGCCAGCAGCCCGGCGGGGGTGAGCAATCAGCCCCAGCATTTT. The chain recombines TRBV5-1 with TRBJ1-5; a weak D match, TRBD1 (5 bases). V was clipped by 4 bases and J by 1 base, with 12 bases between them. This CDR3 comprises 15 residues. Per germline, CDR1 SGHRS and CDR2 YFSETQ.

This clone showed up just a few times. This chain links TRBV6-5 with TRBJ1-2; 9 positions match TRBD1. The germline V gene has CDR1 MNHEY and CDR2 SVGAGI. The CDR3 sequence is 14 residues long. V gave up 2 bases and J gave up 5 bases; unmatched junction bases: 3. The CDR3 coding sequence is TGTGCCAGCAGTTACGGGGACAGGGCTTATGGCTACACCTTC. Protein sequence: CASSYGDRAYGYTF.

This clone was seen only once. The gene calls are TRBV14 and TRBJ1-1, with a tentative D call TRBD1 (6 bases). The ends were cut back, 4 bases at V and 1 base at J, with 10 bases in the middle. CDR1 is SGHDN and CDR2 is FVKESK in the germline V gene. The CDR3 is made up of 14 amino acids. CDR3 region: CASSLMTGNTEAFF. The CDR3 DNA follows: TGTGCCAGCAGCCTAATGACAGGGAACACTGAAGCTTTCTTT.

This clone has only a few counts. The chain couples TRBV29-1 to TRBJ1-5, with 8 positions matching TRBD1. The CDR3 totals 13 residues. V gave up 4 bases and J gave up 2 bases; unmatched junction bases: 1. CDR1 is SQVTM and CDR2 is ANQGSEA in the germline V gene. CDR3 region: CSVAGGGNQPQHF. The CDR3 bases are TGCAGCGTTGCAGGGGGCGGCAATCAGCCCCAGCATTTT.

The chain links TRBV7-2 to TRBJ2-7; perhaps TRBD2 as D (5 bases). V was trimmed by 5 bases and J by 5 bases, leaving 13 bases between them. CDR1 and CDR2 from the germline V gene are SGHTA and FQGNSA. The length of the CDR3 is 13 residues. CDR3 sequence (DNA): TGTGCCAGCAGCCCAACCCCCGGGAACGAGCAGTACTTC. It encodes CASSPTPGNEQYF.

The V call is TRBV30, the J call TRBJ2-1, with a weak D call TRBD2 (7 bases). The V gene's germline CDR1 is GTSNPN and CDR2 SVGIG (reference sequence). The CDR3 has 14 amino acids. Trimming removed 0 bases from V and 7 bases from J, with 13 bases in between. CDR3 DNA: TGTGCCTGGAGTGTCGGGGGGCCTGCAAATGAGCAGTTCTTC. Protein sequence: CAWSVGGPANEQFF.

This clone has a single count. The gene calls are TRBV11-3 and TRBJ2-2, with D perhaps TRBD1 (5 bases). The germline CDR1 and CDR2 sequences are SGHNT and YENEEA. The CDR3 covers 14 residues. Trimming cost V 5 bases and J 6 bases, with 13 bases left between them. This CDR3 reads CASSINQGAGELFF. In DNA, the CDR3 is TGTGCCAGCAGCATTAACCAGGGCGCCGGGGAGCTGTTTTTT.

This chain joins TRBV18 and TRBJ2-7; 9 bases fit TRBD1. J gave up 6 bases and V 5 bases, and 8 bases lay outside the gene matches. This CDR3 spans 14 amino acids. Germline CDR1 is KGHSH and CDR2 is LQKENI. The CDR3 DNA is TGTGCCAGCTCAGCACGACAGGGGGGGAGCGAGCAGTACTTC. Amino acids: CASSARQGGSEQYF.

CDR3 in amino acids: CASSLVSGGVNEQFF. In nucleotides, the CDR3 is TGCGCCAGCAGCTTGGTTAGCGGGGGGGTCAATGAGCAGTTCTTC. The rearrangement links TRBV5-1 to TRBJ2-1, with TRBD2 matching over 11 bases. With 0 bases clipped from V and 6 bases from J, the junction kept 2 bases outside the gene matches. The CDR3 loop spans 15 amino acids. Germline CDR1 is SGHRS and CDR2 is YFSETQ.

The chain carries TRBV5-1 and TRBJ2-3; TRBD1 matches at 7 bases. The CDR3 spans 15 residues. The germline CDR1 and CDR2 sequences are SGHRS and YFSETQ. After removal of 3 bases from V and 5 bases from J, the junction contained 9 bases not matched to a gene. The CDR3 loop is CASSYKQGLGDTQYF. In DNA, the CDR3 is TGCGCCAGCAGCTACAAACAGGGGCTGGGAGATACGCAGTATTTT.

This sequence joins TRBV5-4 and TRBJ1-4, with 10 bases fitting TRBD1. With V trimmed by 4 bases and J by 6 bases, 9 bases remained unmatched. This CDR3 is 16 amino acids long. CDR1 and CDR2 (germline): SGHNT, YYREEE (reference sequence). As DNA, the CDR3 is TGTGCCAGCAGCCGTGGGCTCGGACAGGGGGATGAAAAACTGTTTTTT. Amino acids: CASSRGLGQGDEKLFF.